This T cell receptor (beta chain) was recorded in a study of tumor-infiltrating lymphocytes in localized non-small cell lung cancer. Overall study results and limits: Immunotypes IM1 and IM2 had similar TCR-derived T-cell fractions.

Sequenced by immunoSEQ multiplex PCR; TCRdb stores in-frame clones only, minus some. Of approximately 13,000 clones detected, 79% appear once; the ten largest clones hold approximately 12%. CDR1 LNHDA and CDR2 SQIVND come from the germline V gene (reference sequence). V was shortened by 9 bases and J by 0 bases, with 13 bases between the two germline ends. The length of the CDR3 is 14 residues. Concerning this clone: Its antigen is still unknown.

J is TRBJ2-3 and V is TRBV19; no clear D gene. This sequence was found in a human donor with non-small cell lung cancer. Sample: lung tumor tissue. The CDR3 DNA reads as TGTGCCAGCGGTCGGCAGACTAGCACAGATACGCAGTATTTT. Protein product: CASGRQTSTDTQYF.